The clone carrying this T cell receptor (beta chain) was counted a single time. Its antigen remains unknown. The data were taken from a study of CD8+ T cells in alopecia areata. General observations from the study: Relative to mice, TCR sharing across patients was less clear, a difference possibly HLA-related. Higher clonality and more expanded CD8+ clones appeared in lesional than normal scalp.

Sequencing used cDNA as its template, made by extracting RNA and reverse transcribing it. The repertoire was sequenced with immunoSEQ multiplex PCR; TCRdb's copy has only in-frame clones and lacks some. The data show 200,000 to 250,000 clones, approximately 53% seen once. The CDR3 spans 13 residues. V was trimmed by 0 bases and J by 1 base, leaving 6 bases between them. CDR1 is SQVTM, CDR2 ANQGSEA, per germline. The authors sorted CD4+ and CD8+ T cells from PBMCs. This receptor was taken from a human donor in good health. V is TRBV29-1 and J is TRBJ1-2; D call uncertain. The source material was CD8+ T cells sorted from blood. CDR3 coding DNA: TGCAGCGTTGAAGATCTGGGTAACTATGGCTACACCTTC. Translating gives CSVEDLGNYGYTF.